The 30 T cell receptor beta chains listed next were all sequenced from one sample in a study of CXCR3-negative and CXCR3-positive naive CD8 T cells. Libraries of TRB cDNA were made by 5' RACE and carried UMIs. TCRdb processed the 5' RACE reads again and assigns one entry to each CDR3 protein, with no DNA. This sample's table has more than 50,000 distinct CDR3 sequences. Sequenced input: naive CXCR3- CD8+ T cells from blood. The subset was: CD45RO-CCR7+CD27+CD95- naive CD8+ T cells lacking CXCR3 (TNR3-). These receptor sequences come from a human donor in good health. Some clones in this sample may be carry-over from other donors' samples.

The chain couples TRBV12-3 or TRBV12-4 to TRBJ2-1; the D call of TRBD2 rests on TCRdb alone, since no DNA is present to check it. The CDR3 loop spans 13 amino acids. The CDR3 region is CASSDSGTLEQFF.

The chain joins TRBV29-1 to TRBJ1-3; TCRdb's D gene call, TRBD1, goes unchecked for lack of DNA. This CDR3 spans 15 amino acids. Germline V CDR1 and CDR2: SQVTM, ANQGSEA. The CDR3 reads CSVEEMGGGGNTIYF.

The chain uses TRBV29-1 and TRBJ2-7; TCRdb's D gene call, TRBD1, goes unchecked for lack of DNA. This CDR3 comprises 11 residues. From germline, CDR1 is SQVTM and CDR2 ANQGSEA. CDR3 amino acids: CSVEQGYEQYF.

This rearrangement joins TRBV7-9 to TRBJ1-4; the TRBD1 assignment by TCRdb is unverifiable without DNA. Germline V gene sequence: CDR1 SEHNR, CDR2 FQNEAQ (reference sequence). The CDR3 runs to 15 residues. The CDR3 sequence is CASSPRQPNNEKLFF.

V usage is TRBV29-1 and J usage is TRBJ2-2; the TRBD1 assignment by TCRdb is unverifiable without DNA. CDR3 length: 11 residues. Germline CDR1 and CDR2: SQVTM and ANQGSEA. The CDR3 spells CSVTGPGELFF.

The CDR3 reads CAVRAGILAGDIQYF. The J gene is TRBJ2-4, the V gene TRBV12-3 or TRBV12-4; TCRdb designates TRBD2, a call that cannot be tested without DNA. The length of the CDR3 is 15 residues.

The chain recombines TRBV7-6 with TRBJ2-2; the D gene TCRdb calls, TRBD1, cannot be checked with no DNA. The CDR3 has 13 residues. Germline CDR1 and CDR2: SGHVS and FNYEAQ. The CDR3 here is CASRTVNTGELFF. The full variable domain, rest sourced from reference TRBV7-6 and TRBJ2-2, is GAGVSQSPRYKVTKRGQDVALRCDPISGHVSLYWYRQALGQGPEFLTYFNYEAQQDKSGLPNDRFSAERPEGSISTLTIQRTEQRDSAMYRCASRTVNTGELFFGEGSRLTVL.

The gene calls are TRBV4-2 and TRBJ2-3; absent DNA, TCRdb's TRBD2 call cannot be checked. Germline V lookup: CDR1 LGHNA, CDR2 YNFKEQ. The CDR3 consists of 17 residues. The chain's CDR3 is CASSRSGGPHPGDTQYF.

This rearrangement joins TRBV7-2 to TRBJ2-4; TCRdb reports TRBD1, a call that lacks DNA to check it against. The CDR3 loop spans 15 amino acids. In germline, CDR1 is SGHTA, CDR2 FQGNSA. The CDR3 reads CASSSPGATKNIQYF.

The genes are TRBV6-5 and TRBJ2-1. Germline loops: CDR1 MNHEY, CDR2 SVGAGI. The length of the CDR3 is 14 residues. The CDR3 loop is CASSYSTGRSEQFF.

The genes are TRBV7-9 and TRBJ1-5; TCRdb's assignment of TRBD1 cannot be checked, as there is no DNA. The length of the CDR3 is 16 residues. The germline gives CDR1 SEHNR, CDR2 FQNEAQ (reference sequence). The chain's CDR3 is CASSGTGEGSNQPQHF.

V usage is TRBV29-1 and J usage is TRBJ2-1; the TCRdb D gene call, TRBD1, has no DNA to confirm it. The CDR3 has 11 residues. Germline V gene lookup returns CDR1 SQVTM and CDR2 ANQGSEA. The CDR3 is CSVTDRGWQFF.

The CDR3 region is CAISEGQGTKQYF. The chain couples TRBV10-3 to TRBJ2-7; TCRdb names TRBD1, which stays unverified in the absence of DNA. The CDR3 sequence is 13 residues long. Germline CDR1 is ENHRY and CDR2 is SYGVKD.

This sequence joins TRBV12-3 or TRBV12-4 and TRBJ1-5; as DNA is missing, the TRBD1 call by TCRdb cannot be tested. CDR3 length: 15 amino acids. CDR3 region: CASSWTGEGNQPQHF.

The V and J genes are TRBV6-2 or TRBV6-3 and TRBJ2-7; TCRdb names TRBD1, which stays unverified in the absence of DNA. The CDR3 is 19 residues long. CDR1 and CDR2 from the germline V gene are MNHEY and SVGEGT. CDR3 sequence: CASSYTFSGTGLKSYEQYF.

The chain employs TRBV7-8 and TRBJ2-3; TCRdb's D call, TRBD2, is unchecked because there is no DNA. From germline, CDR1 is SGHVS and CDR2 FQNEAQ. This CDR3 region has 18 residues. CDR3 region: CASSLEGLAGPTADTQYF.

The V call is TRBV5-5, the J call TRBJ2-2; TCRdb gives TRBD1 as the D gene, but with no DNA this cannot be confirmed. The germline gives CDR1 SGHKS, CDR2 YYEKEE (reference sequence). The CDR3 has 16 residues. CDR3 protein: CASSFPGQGNTGELFF.

V gene TRBV9 combines with J gene TRBJ1-5; TCRdb selects TRBD1, and the lack of DNA leaves this call unchecked. CDR1 SGDLS and CDR2 YYNGEE come from the germline V gene. The CDR3 has 15 residues. CDR3 residues: CASSPGANSNQPQHF.

The V gene is TRBV23-1, the J gene TRBJ2-7; TCRdb names TRBD1, which stays unverified in the absence of DNA. TRBV23-1 is identified as an open reading frame with a role that is uncertain. The CDR3 runs to 16 residues. CDR3: CASSHLRDRGIYEQYF.

The chain joins TRBV4-1 to TRBJ1-1. This CDR3 has 15 amino acids. CDR1 and CDR2 (germline): MGHRA, YSYEKL. The CDR3 loop reads CASSQGAGGSLRAFF.

V is TRBV20-1 and J is TRBJ2-7. In germline, CDR1 is DFQATT, CDR2 SNEGSKA (reference sequence). The CDR3 runs to 13 residues. The CDR3 here is CSAREDDSYEQYF.

The chain carries TRBV6-6 and TRBJ2-7; the TRBD2 assignment by TCRdb is unverifiable without DNA. CDR1 and CDR2 from the germline V gene are MNHNY and SVGAGI (reference sequence). CDR3 length: 18 residues. The CDR3 spells CASSYRSTTSGRTYEQYF.

This chain links TRBV5-8 with TRBJ1-5; TCRdb's D call, TRBD1, is unchecked because there is no DNA. CDR1 is SGHTS, CDR2 YDEGEE, per germline. The CDR3 has 12 amino acids. The CDR3 loop is CASGPPGRPQHF.

This sequence joins TRBV20-1 and TRBJ2-1; as DNA is missing, the TRBD2 call by TCRdb cannot be tested. The CDR3 contains 15 residues. Germline V gene sequence: CDR1 DFQATT, CDR2 SNEGSKA (reference sequence). This CDR3 reads CSARDVAGGDNEQFF.

The V call is TRBV28, the J call TRBJ2-3; the TCRdb D gene call, TRBD2, has no DNA to confirm it. Germline-derived CDR1 and CDR2 are MDHEN and SYDVKM. The CDR3 loop spans 17 amino acids. The CDR3: CASSLKLGLLGTDTQYF.

This chain connects TRBV7-9 to TRBJ1-2; TCRdb's D call of TRBD1 is untestable without DNA. The CDR3 has 16 residues. Germline V gene data show CDR1 as SEHNR and CDR2 as FQNEAQ (reference sequence). The CDR3 reads CASSSARGRSSGTYTF.

This chain connects TRBV27 to TRBJ1-6; without DNA, the TCRdb call of TRBD1 cannot be checked. Germline CDR1 MNHEY, CDR2 SMNVEV (reference sequence). The CDR3 has 16 residues. The CDR3 is CASSLNPAPYNSPLHF.

The chain has TRBV7-9 and TRBJ1-1. Germline assignment: CDR1 SEHNR and CDR2 FQNEAQ (reference sequence). The CDR3 loop spans 13 amino acids. CDR3 protein: CADDLARGTEAFF.

The V gene is TRBV7-2, the J gene TRBJ2-5; the D call of TRBD1 rests on TCRdb alone, since no DNA is present to check it. The CDR3 consists of 15 residues. CDR1 SGHTA and CDR2 FQGNSA come from the germline V gene. Here the CDR3 reads CASSTPYPGGGTQYF.

The chain has TRBV7-6 and TRBJ2-5. CDR3 length: 14 residues. The germline V gene encodes CDR1 SGHVS and CDR2 FNYEAQ. The CDR3 spells CATQPFTSKTSRHF.